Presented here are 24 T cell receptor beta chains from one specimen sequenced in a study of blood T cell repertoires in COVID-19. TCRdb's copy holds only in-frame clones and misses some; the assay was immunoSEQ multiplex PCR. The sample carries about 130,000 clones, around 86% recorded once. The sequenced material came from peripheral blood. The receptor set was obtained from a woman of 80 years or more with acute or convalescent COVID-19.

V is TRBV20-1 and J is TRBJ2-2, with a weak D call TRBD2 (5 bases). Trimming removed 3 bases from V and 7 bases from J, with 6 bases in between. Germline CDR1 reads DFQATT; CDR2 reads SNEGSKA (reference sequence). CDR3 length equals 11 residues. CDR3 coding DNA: TGCAGTGCTAGTCGGGACGGGGAGCTGTTTTTT. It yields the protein CSASRDGELFF.

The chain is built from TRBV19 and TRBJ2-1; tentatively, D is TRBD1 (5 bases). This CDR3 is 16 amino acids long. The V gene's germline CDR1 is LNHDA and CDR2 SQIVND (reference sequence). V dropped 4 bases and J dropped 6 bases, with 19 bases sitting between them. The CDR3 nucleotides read TGTGCCAGTAGTAGGGGCTATTTTGGGGATGCCAATGAGCAGTTCTTC. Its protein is CASSRGYFGDANEQFF.

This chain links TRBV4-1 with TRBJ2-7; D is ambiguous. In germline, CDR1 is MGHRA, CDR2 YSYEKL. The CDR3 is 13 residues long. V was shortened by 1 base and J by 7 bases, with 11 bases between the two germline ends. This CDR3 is CASSQGRSGEQYF. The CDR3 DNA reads TGCGCCAGCAGCCAAGGGCGGAGTGGGGAGCAGTACTTC.

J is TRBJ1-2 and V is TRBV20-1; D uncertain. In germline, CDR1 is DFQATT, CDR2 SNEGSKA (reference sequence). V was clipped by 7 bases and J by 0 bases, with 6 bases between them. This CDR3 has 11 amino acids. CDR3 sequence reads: CSGHTNYGYTF. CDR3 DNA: TGCAGTGGACACACTAACTATGGCTACACCTTC.

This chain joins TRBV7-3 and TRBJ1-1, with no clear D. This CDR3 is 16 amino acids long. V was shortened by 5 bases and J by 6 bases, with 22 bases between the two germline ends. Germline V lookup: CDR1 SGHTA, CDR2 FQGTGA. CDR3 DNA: TGTGCCAGCAGCATCGACGTGGCGTCGTCTAGTGCTGAAGCTTTCTTT. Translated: CASSIDVASSSAEAFF. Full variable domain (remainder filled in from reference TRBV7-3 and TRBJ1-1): GAGVSQTPSNKVTEKGKYVELRCDPISGHTALYWYRQSLGQGPEFLIYFQGTGAADDSGLPNDRFFAVRPEGSVSTLKIQRTERGDSAVYLCASSIDVASSSAEAFFGQGTRLTVV.

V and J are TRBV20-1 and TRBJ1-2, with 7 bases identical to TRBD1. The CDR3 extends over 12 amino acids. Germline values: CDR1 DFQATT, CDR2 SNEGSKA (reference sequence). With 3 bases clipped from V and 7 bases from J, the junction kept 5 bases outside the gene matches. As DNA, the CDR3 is TGCAGTGCTAGTAACAGGGGTTCTGGCTACACCTTC. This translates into CSASNRGSGYTF.

This chain's CDR3 is CSVAGTGTGNTIYF. DNA of the CDR3: TGCAGCGTAGCCGGGACAGGGACTGGAAACACCATATATTTT. This chain uses TRBV29-1 with TRBJ1-3; 9 nucleotides agree with TRBD1. The CDR3 runs 14 residues. Germline CDR1 is SQVTM and CDR2 is ANQGSEA. V lost 6 bases and J lost 2; bases outside the gene matches: 5.

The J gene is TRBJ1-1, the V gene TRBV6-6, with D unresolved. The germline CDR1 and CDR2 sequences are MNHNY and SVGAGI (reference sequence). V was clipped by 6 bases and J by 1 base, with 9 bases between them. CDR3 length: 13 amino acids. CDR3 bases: TGTGCCAGCAGCTACACAAAGAACACTGAAGCTTTCTTT. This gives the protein CASSYTKNTEAFF.

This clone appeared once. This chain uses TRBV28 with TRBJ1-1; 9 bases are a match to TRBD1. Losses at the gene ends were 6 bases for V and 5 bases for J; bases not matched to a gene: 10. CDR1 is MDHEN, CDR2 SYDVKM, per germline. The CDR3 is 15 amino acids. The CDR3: CASSPPGTGLTEAFF. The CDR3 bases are TGTGCCAGCAGCCCCCCCGGGACAGGGCTTACTGAAGCTTTCTTT.

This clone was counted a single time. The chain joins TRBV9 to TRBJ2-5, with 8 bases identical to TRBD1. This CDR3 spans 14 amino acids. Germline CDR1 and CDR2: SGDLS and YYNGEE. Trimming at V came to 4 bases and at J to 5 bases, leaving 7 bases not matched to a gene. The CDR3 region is CASSPGGDRETQYF. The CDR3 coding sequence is TGTGCCAGCAGCCCAGGCGGGGACAGGGAGACCCAGTACTTC.

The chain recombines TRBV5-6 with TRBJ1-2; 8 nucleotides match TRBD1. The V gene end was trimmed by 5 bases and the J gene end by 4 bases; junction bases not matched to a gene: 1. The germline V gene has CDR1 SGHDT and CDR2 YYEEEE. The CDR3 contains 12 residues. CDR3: CASRQGAYGYTF. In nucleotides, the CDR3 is TGTGCCAGCAGGCAGGGGGCCTATGGCTACACCTTC.

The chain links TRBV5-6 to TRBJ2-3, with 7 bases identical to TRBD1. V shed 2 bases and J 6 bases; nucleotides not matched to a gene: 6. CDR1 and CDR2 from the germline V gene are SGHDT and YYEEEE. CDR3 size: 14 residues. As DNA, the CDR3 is TGTGCCAGCAGCTTCGGACAGGCGGGTGATACGCAGTATTTT. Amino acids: CASSFGQAGDTQYF. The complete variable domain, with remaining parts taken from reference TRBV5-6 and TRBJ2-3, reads DAGVTQSPTHLIKTRGQQVTLRCSPKSGHDTVSWYQQALGQGPQFIFQYYEEEERQRGNFPDRFSGHQFPNYSSELNVNALLLGDSALYLCASSFGQAGDTQYFGPGTRLTVL.

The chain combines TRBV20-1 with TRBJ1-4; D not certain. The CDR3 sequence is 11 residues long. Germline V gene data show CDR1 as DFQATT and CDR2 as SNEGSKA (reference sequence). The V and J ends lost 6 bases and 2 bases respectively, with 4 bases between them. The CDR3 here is CSAATNEKLFF. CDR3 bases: TGCAGTGCCGCGACTAATGAAAAACTGTTTTTT.

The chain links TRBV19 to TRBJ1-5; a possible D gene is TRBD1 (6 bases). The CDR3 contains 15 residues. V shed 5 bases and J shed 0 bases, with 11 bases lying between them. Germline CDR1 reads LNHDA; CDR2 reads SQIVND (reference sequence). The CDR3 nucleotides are TGTGCCAGTAGTTTCCGGACAGATAGCAATCAGCCCCAGCATTTT. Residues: CASSFRTDSNQPQHF.

DNA of the CDR3: TGTGCCAGCAGTCGGAGCCGAGGGAATGGCTACACCTTC. This encodes CASSRSRGNGYTF. V usage is TRBV7-2 and J usage is TRBJ1-2; D gene uncertain. This CDR3 has 13 residues. With 6 bases removed from V and 6 bases from J, the gap between germline ends came to 14 bases. Germline values: CDR1 SGHTA, CDR2 FQGNSA.

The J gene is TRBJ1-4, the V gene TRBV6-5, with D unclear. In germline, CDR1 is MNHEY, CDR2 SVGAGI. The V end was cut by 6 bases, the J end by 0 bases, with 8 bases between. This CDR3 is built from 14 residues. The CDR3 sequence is CASRSRPTNEKLFF. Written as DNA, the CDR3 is TGTGCCAGCAGATCCAGGCCAACTAATGAAAAACTGTTTTTT.

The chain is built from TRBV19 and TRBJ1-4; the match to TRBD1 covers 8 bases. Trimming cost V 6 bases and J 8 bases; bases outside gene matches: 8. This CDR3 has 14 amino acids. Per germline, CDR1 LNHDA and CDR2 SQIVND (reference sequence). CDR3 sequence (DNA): TGTGCCAGTAGGGGGACAGGCCGAGCGGAAAAACTGTTTTTT. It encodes CASRGTGRAEKLFF.

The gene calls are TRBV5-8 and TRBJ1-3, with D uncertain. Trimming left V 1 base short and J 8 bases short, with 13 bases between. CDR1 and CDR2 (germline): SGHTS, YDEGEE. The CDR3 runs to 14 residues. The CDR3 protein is CASSLSESGDTIYF. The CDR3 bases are TGTGCCAGCAGCTTGTCTGAAAGCGGAGACACCATATATTTT.

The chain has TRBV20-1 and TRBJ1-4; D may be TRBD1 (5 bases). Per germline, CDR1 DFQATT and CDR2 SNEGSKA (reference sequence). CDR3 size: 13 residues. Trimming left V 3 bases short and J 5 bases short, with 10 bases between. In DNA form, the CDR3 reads TGCAGTGCTAGTCGACAGTTAAATGAAAAACTGTTTTTT. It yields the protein CSASRQLNEKLFF.

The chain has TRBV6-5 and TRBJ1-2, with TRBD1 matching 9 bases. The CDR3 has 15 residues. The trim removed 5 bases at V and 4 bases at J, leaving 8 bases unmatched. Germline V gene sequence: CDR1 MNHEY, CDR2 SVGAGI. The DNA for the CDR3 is TGTGCCAGCAGTCGCTCGGGGACAGGGCTCTATGGCTACACCTTC. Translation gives CASSRSGTGLYGYTF.

The CDR3 DNA follows: TGTGCCAGTAGCACACTCCCGACAGGGTCCGGAAAGACCCAGTACTTC. Its protein product is CASSTLPTGSGKTQYF. The J gene is TRBJ2-5, the V gene TRBV19; 7 nucleotides line up with TRBD1. Germline V gene lookup returns CDR1 LNHDA and CDR2 SQIVND (reference sequence). This CDR3 contains 16 residues. V trimming: 6 bases; J trimming: 6 bases; junction bases outside the gene matches: 16.

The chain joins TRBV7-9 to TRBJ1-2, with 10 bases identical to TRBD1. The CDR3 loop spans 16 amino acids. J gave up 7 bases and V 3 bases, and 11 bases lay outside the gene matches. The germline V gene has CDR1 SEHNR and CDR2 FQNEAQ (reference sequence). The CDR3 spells CASSFWSGTGVIGYTF. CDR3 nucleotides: TGTGCCAGCAGCTTTTGGTCCGGGACAGGGGTGATTGGCTACACCTTC. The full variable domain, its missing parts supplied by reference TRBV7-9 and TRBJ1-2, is DTGVSQNPRHKITKRGQNVTFRCDPISEHNRLYWYRQTLGQGPEFLTYFQNEAQLEKSRLLSDRFSAERPKGSFSTLEIQRTEQGDSAMYLCASSFWSGTGVIGYTFGSGTRLTVV.

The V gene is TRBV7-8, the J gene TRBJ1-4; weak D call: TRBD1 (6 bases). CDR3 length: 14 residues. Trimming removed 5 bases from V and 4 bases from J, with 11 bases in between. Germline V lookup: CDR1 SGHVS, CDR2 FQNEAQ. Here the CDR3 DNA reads TGTGCCAGCAGCCCTGGGACATATAATGAAAAACTGTTTTTT. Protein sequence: CASSPGTYNEKLFF.

The CDR3 DNA follows: TGCACCAGCAGCCAACTCCCAACAGATAGCACAGATACGCAGTATTTT. The encoded protein is CTSSQLPTDSTDTQYF. J is TRBJ2-3 and V is TRBV1; the D segment call TRBD1 is taken from the table without a DNA check. TRBV1 has pseudogene status. The CDR3 length is 16 residues.